Listed here are 5 T cell receptor beta chains from one sample, sequenced in a study of cytomegalovirus exposure and HLA in healthy donors. PCR was performed using 60 Vbeta and 13 Jbeta primers. Measured with immunoSEQ multiplex PCR; TCRdb has only the in-frame clones, and not every one. This table has about 120,000 clones, about 81% appearing once. Sequencing used PBMCs. Receptors originate from a woman aged 45 to 65 in good health and CMV-seropositive.

This clone was picked up a small number of times. V gene TRBV4-2 combines with J gene TRBJ2-3; D remains unclear. V was trimmed by 6 bases and J by 1 base, leaving 14 bases between them. The CDR3 is made up of 15 amino acids. Germline loops: CDR1 LGHNA, CDR2 YNFKEQ. The CDR3 region is CASSYNAVGTDTQYF. DNA of the CDR3: TGTGCCAGCAGTTACAACGCCGTGGGCACAGATACGCAGTATTTT.

A note on this clone: The conserved closing phenylalanine or tryptophan is absent in this CDR3, likely reflecting a read error. The DNA is left out, because the CDR3 cannot be placed on it with certainty; the CDR3 is given as TCRdb lists it. The V and J genes are TRBV1 and TRBJ1-2; the D call in the table, TRBD1, was not verified against the DNA. TRBV1 is a pseudogene segment. The CDR3 length is 9 residues, termini included. The CDR3 here is CTSSRRTGN.

The chain couples TRBV6-5 to TRBJ2-5, with TRBD1 as a possible D gene (6 bases). Per the germline V gene, CDR1 is MNHEY and CDR2 is SVGAGI. Trimming cost V 5 bases and J 4 bases, with 17 bases left between them. The CDR3 runs to 15 residues. CDR3 sequence reads: CASSLTPQGGETQYF. In DNA, the CDR3 is TGTGCCAGCAGTCTAACCCCACAGGGCGGAGAGACCCAGTACTTC.

The chain links TRBV5-8 to TRBJ1-1, with 11 bases that match TRBD1. Trimming took 7 bases from V and 1 from J; bases not matched to a gene: 12. There are 17 residues in the CDR3. Germline V lookup: CDR1 SGHTS, CDR2 YDEGEE. The CDR3, as DNA: TGTGCCAGCCCAAGTAAGCCGGGACAGGGGGAGAACACTGAAGCTTTCTTT. Its protein product is CASPSKPGQGENTEAFF.

The chain couples TRBV5-4 to TRBJ1-2, with D possibly TRBD1 on 5 matching bases. Germline V CDR1 and CDR2: SGHNT, YYREEE (reference sequence). The V and J ends lost 2 bases and 2 bases respectively, with 7 bases between them. This CDR3 is built from 13 residues. CDR3 loop: CASSFRENYGYTF. CDR3 nucleotides: TGTGCCAGCAGCTTCAGGGAAAACTATGGCTACACCTTC.